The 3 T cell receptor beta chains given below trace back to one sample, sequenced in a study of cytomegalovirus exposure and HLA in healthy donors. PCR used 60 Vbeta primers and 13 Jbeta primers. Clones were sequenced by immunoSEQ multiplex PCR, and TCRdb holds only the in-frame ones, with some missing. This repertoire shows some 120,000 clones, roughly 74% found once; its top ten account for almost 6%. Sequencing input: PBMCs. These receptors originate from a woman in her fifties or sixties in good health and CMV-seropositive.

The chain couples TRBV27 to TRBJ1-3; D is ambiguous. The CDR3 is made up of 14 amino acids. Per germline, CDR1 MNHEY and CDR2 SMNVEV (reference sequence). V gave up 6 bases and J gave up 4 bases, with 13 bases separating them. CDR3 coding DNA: TGTGCCAGCAGCTCCGGGGTTCCGGGAAACACCATATATTTT. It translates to CASSSGVPGNTIYF.

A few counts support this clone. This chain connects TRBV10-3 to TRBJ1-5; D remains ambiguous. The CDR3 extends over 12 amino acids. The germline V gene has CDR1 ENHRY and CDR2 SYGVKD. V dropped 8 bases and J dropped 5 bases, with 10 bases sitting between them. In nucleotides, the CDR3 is TGTGCCATCGGGCAGTCCGATCAGCCCCAGCATTTT. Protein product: CAIGQSDQPQHF.

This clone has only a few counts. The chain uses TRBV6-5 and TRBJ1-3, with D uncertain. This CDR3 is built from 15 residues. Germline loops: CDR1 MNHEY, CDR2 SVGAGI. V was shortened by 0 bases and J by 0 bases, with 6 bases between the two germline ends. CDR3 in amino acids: CASSYSKLSGNTIYF. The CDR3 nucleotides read TGTGCCAGCAGTTACTCGAAACTCTCTGGAAACACCATATATTTT.